This TCR beta chain derives from a study of blood T cells in healthy people across ages. On this clonotype itself: Possible read error: a much larger clone is one base away.

It was with a sample-barcoded 5' primer and a J-beta primer mix that a second PCR of about 7 to 12 cycles was run. MiXCR was run by TCRdb on the 5' RACE reads, yielding one entry per CDR3 protein. The table lists 850,000 or so distinct CDR3 sequences, 29% of them singletons. Drawn from each donor were ten milliliters of peripheral blood. The CDR3 totals 15 residues. CDR1 is DFQATT and CDR2 is SNEGSKA in the germline V gene (reference sequence). The TCR comes from a woman over 75 in good health. The sequencing sample was made of blood. The rearrangement links TRBV20-1 to TRBJ2-5; maybe TRBD1 (6 bases). The J call could be wrong; TRBJ2-1 is a better fit for the DNA end. Here the CDR3 reads CSARDGQGYQETQFF. CDR3 sequence (DNA): TGCAGTGCTAGAGATGGCCAGGGGTACCAAGAGACCCAGTTCTTC.